This T cell receptor beta chain derives from a study of T cells after posttransplantation cyclophosphamide. Notes on the study in general: Blood and skin or GI T cell repertoires showed limited TRB overlap.

Profiling relied on immunoSEQ multiplex PCR, and the TCRdb table lists in-frame clones only, not all of them. This sample carries 30,000 or so clones, none of them present only once. There are many counts of this clone. Its target is not known. CDR3 length: 16 amino acids. CDR1 and CDR2 (germline): KGHSH, LQKENI. Deletions cut 5 bases from V and 4 bases from J, with 18 bases between. This sequence was found in a woman aged 55-69 years in good health, CMV-negative, and a related stem cell transplant donor. The sample consisted of PBMCs. The rearrangement uses TRBV18 and TRBJ2-1; D might be TRBD1 (6 bases). The DNA for the CDR3 is TGTGCCAGCTCAGTTTCACAGGGTCGGAGGTACAATGAGCAGTTCTTC. Amino acid sequence: CASSVSQGRRYNEQFF. The full variable domain, completed using reference TRBV18 and TRBJ2-1, is NAGVMQNPRHLVRRRGQEARLRCSPMKGHSHVYWYRQLPEEGLKFMVYLQKENIIDESGMPKERFSAEFPKEGPSILRIQQVVRGDSAAYFCASSVSQGRRYNEQFFGPGTRLTVL.